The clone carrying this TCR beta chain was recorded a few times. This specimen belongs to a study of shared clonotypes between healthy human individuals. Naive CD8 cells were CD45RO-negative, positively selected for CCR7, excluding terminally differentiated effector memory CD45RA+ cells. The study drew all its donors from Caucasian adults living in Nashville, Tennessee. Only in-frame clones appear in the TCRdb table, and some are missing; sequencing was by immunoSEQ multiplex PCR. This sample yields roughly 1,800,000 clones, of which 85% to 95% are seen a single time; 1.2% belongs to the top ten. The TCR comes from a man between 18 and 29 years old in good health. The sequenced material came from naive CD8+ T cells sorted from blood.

Written as DNA, the CDR3 is TGTGCCAGCAGCTTAGAGGCGGCATACGAGCAGTACTTC. Translation gives CASSLEAAYEQYF. The rearrangement links TRBV7-8 to TRBJ2-7; D uncertain. The germline V gene has CDR1 SGHVS and CDR2 FQNEAQ. V was trimmed by 1 base and J by 4 bases, leaving 8 bases between them. The CDR3 spans 13 residues.